This TCR beta chain appears in the sequencing data of a study of human thymus T cells (dated by TCRdb to the early 2020s). About the study as a whole: The study described the TCR alpha and beta repertoires in eight or nine infant thymus samples and a handful of matching peripheral blood samples. The cohort included about 6 male and a couple of female infants, with donor ages spanning 7 to 244 days.

Concerning this clone itself: Its antigen remains unidentified. Base qualities were left out, and no much larger clone turns up one base away.

The thymus tissue came from surgical resects taken out during corrective cardiac surgery. Immunologically healthy infants undergoing open corrective cardiac surgery for congenital heart defects in Finland were used as donors. Thymocytes were released mechanically from tissue and stored at -70 °C as pellets of 10-30 million cells. A QIAsymphony instrument was used to extract genomic DNA from the frozen cell pellets. The immunoSEQ multiplex PCR assay was used to amplify the TCRB and TCRAD loci from a standardized quantity of quality-controlled genomic DNA. The V(D)J region was spanned by amplicons of a length sufficient to cover the CDR3 and to identify V and J genes. The commercial immunoSEQ service was used to sequence amplicons on an Illumina platform. The authors' pipeline ran thus. Primer bias and sequencing errors were corrected using previously described methods, and TCRAD and TCRB definitions followed the IMGT database. Repertoires were analysed with immunoSEQ Analyzer 3.0 and VDJTools, covering basic statistics, V/J segment usage, diversity estimates, rarefaction and pairwise overlap. To estimate diversity, the Chao1, ChaoE, Efron-Thisted, Shannon and inverse Simpson indices were applied, and diversity was also estimated on datasets down-sampled to the smallest sample. Repertoire overlap used strict matching of CDR3 nucleotide sequence, V gene and J gene, with Jaccard-based multidimensional scaling clustering. TCRdb obtained this table from immuneACCESS and retained in-frame rearrangements with V and J assigned. These tables miss some clones; where compared with another copy, unresolved V genes account for less than half of the shortfall, and the remainder is unexplained. That table supplies the V and J calls and clone size; D and trimming were determined from the DNA. The sample table lists more than 70,000 clones, approximately 97% of them with a count of one. The top ten clonotypes cover roughly 0.03% of the sample.

What the authors observed across the whole study: The related research reported highly overlapping thymic TCR repertoires among unrelated individuals. V and J gene segment usage appeared biased in both thymic and peripheral blood repertoires. Thymus samples yielded on average approximately 840,000 unique TCRB clonotypes, compared with some 89,000 from blood samples.

CDR1 MDHEN and CDR2 SYDVKM are derived from the germline V gene. Spanning cysteine to phenylalanine, the CDR3 consists of 14 amino acids. Left in the record is the CDR3 DNA by itself, 42 bases read in frame from the first base. V and J are truncated by 7 bases and 7 bases respectively, leaving an intervening sequence of 16 bases. The receptor chain draws on TRBV28 and TRBJ1-4; a confident D gene designation cannot be given. Source material: thymus tissue. The sequence was collected from a boy under two years old with a congenital heart defect but otherwise immunologically healthy. The CDR3 sequence is CASTQSSRSEKLFF. The base sequence is TGTGCCAGCACACAGAGTAGCCGGAGTGAAAAACTGTTTTTT.